The T cell receptor (beta chain) under discussion was sequenced for a study of graft-versus-host responses after intestinal transplantation. About the study: Recipients underwent multivisceral, liver-intestinal, or isolated intestinal transplants. After anti-thymocyte globulin induction, recipients took tacrolimus and steroids for around 3 years. Study-wide findings and caveats: Recipient bone marrow held GvH clones, some seen earlier in ileum or blood.

The method was immunoSEQ multiplex PCR; TCRdb's version includes in-frame clones alone and lacks a portion of them. The table includes tens of thousands of clones, 90% to 95% detected once. A note on this clone: Its antigen remains unknown.

Germline CDR1 is ENHRY and CDR2 is SYGVKD. The ends lost 4 bases at V and 8 bases at J; junction bases unmatched: 5. The CDR3 is made up of 14 amino acids. The rearrangement joins TRBV10-3 to TRBJ1-4; 9 bases map to TRBD1. The receptor was derived from a human patient who received an intestinal transplant, so some T cells may come from the graft donor. The specimen comprised PBMCs, sampled around 120 days after intestinal transplantation. The CDR3 nucleotides read TGTGCCATCAGTGCGAGGACAGGGGTCGAAAAACTGTTTTTT. This codes for CAISARTGVEKLFF.